Listed below are T cell receptor beta chains from one sample, sequenced in a study of T cell repertoires in cytomegalovirus infection. Each CDR3 protein gets one entry after TCRdb re-called the reads with MiXCR. Altogether some 940,000 distinct CDR3 sequences are present, roughly 30% being singletons, with the ten largest covering roughly an eighth. The antigens for these receptors are not known. This specimen was cultured CD8+ T cells from PBMCs, taken from culture after CMV antigen stimulation. These receptors came from a human donor in good health (CMV status not recorded). Some clones in this sample may be carry-over from other donors' samples. CDR3s include the opening cysteine and the closing phenylalanine or tryptophan. D genes are given only for firm matches. The size of a clone is reported for some rows only, either as once, few or many, or as a class for expanded clones.

size | J | V | D | DNA | CDR3
- | TRBJ2-1 | TRBV6-2/TRBV6-3 | - | TGTGCCAGCAGGGGGTCCGGAATCTACAATGAGCAGTTCTTC | CASRGSGIYNEQFF
- | TRBJ2-3 | TRBV6-6 | - | TGTGCCAGCAGTTACGGGGGCGCGAAACTAATCACAGATATGCAGTATTTT | CASSYGGAKLITDMQYF
- | TRBJ2-1 | TRBV11-1 | TRBD1 | TGTGCCAGCAGCTTAGAGGGACAGGGAGGAAATGAGCAGTTCTTC | CASSLEGQGGNEQFF
once | TRBJ1-3 | TRBV7-6 | - | TGTGTCAGCAGCCCACCTGGGCTCGGAAACACCATATATTTT | CVSSPPGLGNTIYF
once | TRBJ1-2 | TRBV6-2/TRBV6-3 | - | TGTGCCAGCAGTTACCGTGGGGGCGGCGGGAGGTATGGCTACACCTTC | CASSYRGGGGRYGYTF
- | TRBJ1-2 | TRBV12-3/TRBV12-4 | - | TGTGCCAGCAGTCCTACGACAGCCCCCTATGGCTACACCTTC | CASSPTTAPYGYTF
many | TRBJ2-1 | TRBV7-2 | - | TGTGCCAGCAGCCCGAGGGGGTTGAATGAGCAGTTCTTC | CASSPRGLNEQFF
- | TRBJ1-3 | TRBV7-4 | - | TGTGCCAGCAGCTTGGTTACGGACTCTGGAAACACCATATATTTT | CASSLVTDSGNTIYF
few | TRBJ1-2 | TRBV4-1 | - | TGCGCCAGCAGCCAAGGGCAGCAAGCTAACTATGGCTACACCTTC | CASSQGQQANYGYTF
- | TRBJ2-1 | TRBV19 | TRBD2 | TGTGCCAGCCTCGGACTAGCGGGGGGTTGGTATGAGCAGTTCTTC | CASLGLAGGWYEQFF
- | TRBJ2-6 | TRBV27 | - | TGTGCCAGCAGTTTTCAATCTGGGGCCAACGTCCTGACTTTC | CASSFQSGANVLTF
many | TRBJ2-4 | TRBV7-8 | TRBD1 | TGTGCCAGCAGCTATCGGACAGGGACAGCCAAAAACATTCAGTACTTC | CASSYRTGTAKNIQYF
few | TRBJ2-5 | TRBV7-6 | - | TGTGCCAGCAGCGGCCCCGCCGTCGAGACCCAGTACTTC | CASSGPAVETQYF
few | TRBJ2-1 | TRBV6-5 | TRBD2 | TGTGCCAGCAGTTACACTACTCCCGGGACTAGCTCTTACAATGAGCAGTTCTTC | CASSYTTPGTSSYNEQFF
- | TRBJ2-1 | TRBV3-1 | TRBD2 | TGTGCCAGCGCAGGAGGGAGGGCCTCCTACAATGAGCAGTTCTTC | CASAGGRASYNEQFF
few | TRBJ2-4 | TRBV3-1 | TRBD2 | TGTGCCAGCAGCCAAGATGGGAGCGGGGGGTTTTATTCTCTTTCCAAAAACATTCAGTACTTC | CASSQDGSGGFYSLSKNIQYF
many | TRBJ2-7 | TRBV7-4 | - | TGTGCCAGCAGCTTAGGAGGACAAACCTACGAGCAGTACTTC | CASSLGGQTYEQYF
- | TRBJ1-4 | TRBV7-9 | TRBD1 | TGTGCCAGCAGGCGGCAGGGGGTTATCGGAGAACTGTTTTTT | CASRRQGVIGELFF
many | TRBJ2-7 | TRBV12-3/TRBV12-4 | - | TGTGCCAGCACGATAGCATACCCTTCCTACGAGCAGTACTTC | CASTIAYPSYEQYF